The rows below give T cell receptor beta chains drawn from one sample of a study of T cells after yellow fever vaccination. In TCRdb, the 5' RACE reads were re-called with MiXCR into one record per CDR3 protein. The sample lists 300,000 to 350,000 distinct CDR3 sequences, approximately 4% occurring once. Sequencing used PBMCs, obtained 15 days after the yellow fever booster vaccination. Every receptor here comes from a young man who received the YFV17D yellow fever vaccine. CDR3s include the opening cysteine and the closing phenylalanine or tryptophan.

J gene | V gene | CDR3 length | CDR3 protein
TRBJ2-4 | TRBV5-1 | 13 | CASSLARDYIQYF
TRBJ2-1 | TRBV5-1 | 17 | CASSPDDLGFSYNEQFF
TRBJ1-2 | TRBV28 | 14 | CASSPAGERNGYTF
TRBJ2-5 | TRBV3-1 | 15 | CASSPAGQGWETQYF
TRBJ1-4 | TRBV15 | 14 | CATSARQGADKLFF
TRBJ1-1 | TRBV9 | 16 | CASSVLSQGMNTEAFF
TRBJ2-3 | TRBV11-2 | 14 | CASSIGHITDTQYF
TRBJ2-7 | TRBV2 | 13 | CASRELTDYEQYF
TRBJ2-5 | TRBV7-2 | 12 | CASSLGSGDQYF
TRBJ2-3 | TRBV10-1 | 14 | CASSVGPVTDTQYF
TRBJ2-7 | TRBV7-9 | 14 | CASSLMGTEYEQYF
TRBJ2-7 | TRBV7-6 | 15 | CASSLRRDTHYEQYF
TRBJ2-3 | TRBV12-3/TRBV12-4 | 14 | CASSLRGWGDTQYF
TRBJ1-3 | TRBV10-3 | 14 | CAISESDSGNTIYF
TRBJ2-7 | TRBV20-1 | 13 | CSASDRGSYEQYF
TRBJ2-7 | TRBV7-9 | 17 | CASSSRGSGGPTYEQYF
TRBJ2-3 | TRBV5-1 | 15 | CASKGTGTSLDTQYF
TRBJ1-2 | TRBV5-1 | 15 | CASSLDIGGVYGYTF
TRBJ1-3 | TRBV7-2 | 15 | CASSPFRGPPNTIYF
TRBJ1-1 | TRBV7-8 | 17 | CASSLGRRTRENTEAFF
TRBJ1-3 | TRBV20-1 | 15 | CSASGSVVSGNTIYF
TRBJ1-1 | TRBV20-1 | 15 | CSARLRGVMNTEAFF
TRBJ1-6 | TRBV2 | 14 | CASSLDRRGSPLHF
TRBJ2-1 | TRBV7-2 | 15 | CASTSQGLAGSEQFF
TRBJ1-6 | TRBV7-6 | 18 | CASSLALGDRAYNSPLHF
TRBJ1-5 | TRBV12-3/TRBV12-4 | 12 | CASSLGYQPQHF
TRBJ2-1 | TRBV10-3 | 15 | CAISPQGFDGNEQFF
TRBJ1-1 | TRBV14 | 17 | CASSSIYEGGTGTEAFF
TRBJ2-7 | TRBV20-1 | 13 | CSALGQSAYEQYF